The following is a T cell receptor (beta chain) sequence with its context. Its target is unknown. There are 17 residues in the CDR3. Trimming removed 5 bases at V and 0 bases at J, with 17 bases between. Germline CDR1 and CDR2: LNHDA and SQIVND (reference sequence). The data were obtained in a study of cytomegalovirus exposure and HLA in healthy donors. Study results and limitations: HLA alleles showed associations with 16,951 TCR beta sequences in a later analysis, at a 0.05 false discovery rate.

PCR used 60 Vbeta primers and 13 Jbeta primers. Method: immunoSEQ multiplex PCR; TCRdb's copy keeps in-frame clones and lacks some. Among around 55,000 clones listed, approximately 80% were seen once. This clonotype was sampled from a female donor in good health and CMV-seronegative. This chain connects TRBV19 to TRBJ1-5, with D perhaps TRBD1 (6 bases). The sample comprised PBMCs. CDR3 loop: CASSGPETGFSNQPQHF. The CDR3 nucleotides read TGTGCCAGTAGTGGACCGGAGACAGGATTTAGCAATCAGCCCCAGCATTTT.